This TCR beta chain comes out of a study of CD8+CD57+ T cells in acquired aplastic anemia. At the level of the study: Sorting CD4+ and CD8+ cells gave DNA averaging about 3.1 ug.

TCR beta VDJ and CDR3 profiling used genomic DNA as template. TCRdb redid the calling of the reads with MiXCR, one entry per CDR3 protein. The sample has over 40,000 distinct CDR3 sequences, approximately 72% seen once; the top ten hold less than 40%. The sequencing sample was made of sorted CD4+, CD8+, or CD8+CD57+ T cells (not recorded which) from PBMCs. This sequence was found in a human donor in good health, serving as a control.

The CDR3 reads CASSPDNQPQHF. The DNA of the CDR3 is TGTGCCAGCAGCCCAGACAATCAGCCCCAGCATTTT. The chain couples TRBV7-2 to TRBJ1-5; D unclear. Trimming left V 5 bases short and J 3 bases short, with 5 bases between. The CDR3 sequence is 12 residues long. Germline-derived CDR1 and CDR2 are SGHTA and FQGNSA.